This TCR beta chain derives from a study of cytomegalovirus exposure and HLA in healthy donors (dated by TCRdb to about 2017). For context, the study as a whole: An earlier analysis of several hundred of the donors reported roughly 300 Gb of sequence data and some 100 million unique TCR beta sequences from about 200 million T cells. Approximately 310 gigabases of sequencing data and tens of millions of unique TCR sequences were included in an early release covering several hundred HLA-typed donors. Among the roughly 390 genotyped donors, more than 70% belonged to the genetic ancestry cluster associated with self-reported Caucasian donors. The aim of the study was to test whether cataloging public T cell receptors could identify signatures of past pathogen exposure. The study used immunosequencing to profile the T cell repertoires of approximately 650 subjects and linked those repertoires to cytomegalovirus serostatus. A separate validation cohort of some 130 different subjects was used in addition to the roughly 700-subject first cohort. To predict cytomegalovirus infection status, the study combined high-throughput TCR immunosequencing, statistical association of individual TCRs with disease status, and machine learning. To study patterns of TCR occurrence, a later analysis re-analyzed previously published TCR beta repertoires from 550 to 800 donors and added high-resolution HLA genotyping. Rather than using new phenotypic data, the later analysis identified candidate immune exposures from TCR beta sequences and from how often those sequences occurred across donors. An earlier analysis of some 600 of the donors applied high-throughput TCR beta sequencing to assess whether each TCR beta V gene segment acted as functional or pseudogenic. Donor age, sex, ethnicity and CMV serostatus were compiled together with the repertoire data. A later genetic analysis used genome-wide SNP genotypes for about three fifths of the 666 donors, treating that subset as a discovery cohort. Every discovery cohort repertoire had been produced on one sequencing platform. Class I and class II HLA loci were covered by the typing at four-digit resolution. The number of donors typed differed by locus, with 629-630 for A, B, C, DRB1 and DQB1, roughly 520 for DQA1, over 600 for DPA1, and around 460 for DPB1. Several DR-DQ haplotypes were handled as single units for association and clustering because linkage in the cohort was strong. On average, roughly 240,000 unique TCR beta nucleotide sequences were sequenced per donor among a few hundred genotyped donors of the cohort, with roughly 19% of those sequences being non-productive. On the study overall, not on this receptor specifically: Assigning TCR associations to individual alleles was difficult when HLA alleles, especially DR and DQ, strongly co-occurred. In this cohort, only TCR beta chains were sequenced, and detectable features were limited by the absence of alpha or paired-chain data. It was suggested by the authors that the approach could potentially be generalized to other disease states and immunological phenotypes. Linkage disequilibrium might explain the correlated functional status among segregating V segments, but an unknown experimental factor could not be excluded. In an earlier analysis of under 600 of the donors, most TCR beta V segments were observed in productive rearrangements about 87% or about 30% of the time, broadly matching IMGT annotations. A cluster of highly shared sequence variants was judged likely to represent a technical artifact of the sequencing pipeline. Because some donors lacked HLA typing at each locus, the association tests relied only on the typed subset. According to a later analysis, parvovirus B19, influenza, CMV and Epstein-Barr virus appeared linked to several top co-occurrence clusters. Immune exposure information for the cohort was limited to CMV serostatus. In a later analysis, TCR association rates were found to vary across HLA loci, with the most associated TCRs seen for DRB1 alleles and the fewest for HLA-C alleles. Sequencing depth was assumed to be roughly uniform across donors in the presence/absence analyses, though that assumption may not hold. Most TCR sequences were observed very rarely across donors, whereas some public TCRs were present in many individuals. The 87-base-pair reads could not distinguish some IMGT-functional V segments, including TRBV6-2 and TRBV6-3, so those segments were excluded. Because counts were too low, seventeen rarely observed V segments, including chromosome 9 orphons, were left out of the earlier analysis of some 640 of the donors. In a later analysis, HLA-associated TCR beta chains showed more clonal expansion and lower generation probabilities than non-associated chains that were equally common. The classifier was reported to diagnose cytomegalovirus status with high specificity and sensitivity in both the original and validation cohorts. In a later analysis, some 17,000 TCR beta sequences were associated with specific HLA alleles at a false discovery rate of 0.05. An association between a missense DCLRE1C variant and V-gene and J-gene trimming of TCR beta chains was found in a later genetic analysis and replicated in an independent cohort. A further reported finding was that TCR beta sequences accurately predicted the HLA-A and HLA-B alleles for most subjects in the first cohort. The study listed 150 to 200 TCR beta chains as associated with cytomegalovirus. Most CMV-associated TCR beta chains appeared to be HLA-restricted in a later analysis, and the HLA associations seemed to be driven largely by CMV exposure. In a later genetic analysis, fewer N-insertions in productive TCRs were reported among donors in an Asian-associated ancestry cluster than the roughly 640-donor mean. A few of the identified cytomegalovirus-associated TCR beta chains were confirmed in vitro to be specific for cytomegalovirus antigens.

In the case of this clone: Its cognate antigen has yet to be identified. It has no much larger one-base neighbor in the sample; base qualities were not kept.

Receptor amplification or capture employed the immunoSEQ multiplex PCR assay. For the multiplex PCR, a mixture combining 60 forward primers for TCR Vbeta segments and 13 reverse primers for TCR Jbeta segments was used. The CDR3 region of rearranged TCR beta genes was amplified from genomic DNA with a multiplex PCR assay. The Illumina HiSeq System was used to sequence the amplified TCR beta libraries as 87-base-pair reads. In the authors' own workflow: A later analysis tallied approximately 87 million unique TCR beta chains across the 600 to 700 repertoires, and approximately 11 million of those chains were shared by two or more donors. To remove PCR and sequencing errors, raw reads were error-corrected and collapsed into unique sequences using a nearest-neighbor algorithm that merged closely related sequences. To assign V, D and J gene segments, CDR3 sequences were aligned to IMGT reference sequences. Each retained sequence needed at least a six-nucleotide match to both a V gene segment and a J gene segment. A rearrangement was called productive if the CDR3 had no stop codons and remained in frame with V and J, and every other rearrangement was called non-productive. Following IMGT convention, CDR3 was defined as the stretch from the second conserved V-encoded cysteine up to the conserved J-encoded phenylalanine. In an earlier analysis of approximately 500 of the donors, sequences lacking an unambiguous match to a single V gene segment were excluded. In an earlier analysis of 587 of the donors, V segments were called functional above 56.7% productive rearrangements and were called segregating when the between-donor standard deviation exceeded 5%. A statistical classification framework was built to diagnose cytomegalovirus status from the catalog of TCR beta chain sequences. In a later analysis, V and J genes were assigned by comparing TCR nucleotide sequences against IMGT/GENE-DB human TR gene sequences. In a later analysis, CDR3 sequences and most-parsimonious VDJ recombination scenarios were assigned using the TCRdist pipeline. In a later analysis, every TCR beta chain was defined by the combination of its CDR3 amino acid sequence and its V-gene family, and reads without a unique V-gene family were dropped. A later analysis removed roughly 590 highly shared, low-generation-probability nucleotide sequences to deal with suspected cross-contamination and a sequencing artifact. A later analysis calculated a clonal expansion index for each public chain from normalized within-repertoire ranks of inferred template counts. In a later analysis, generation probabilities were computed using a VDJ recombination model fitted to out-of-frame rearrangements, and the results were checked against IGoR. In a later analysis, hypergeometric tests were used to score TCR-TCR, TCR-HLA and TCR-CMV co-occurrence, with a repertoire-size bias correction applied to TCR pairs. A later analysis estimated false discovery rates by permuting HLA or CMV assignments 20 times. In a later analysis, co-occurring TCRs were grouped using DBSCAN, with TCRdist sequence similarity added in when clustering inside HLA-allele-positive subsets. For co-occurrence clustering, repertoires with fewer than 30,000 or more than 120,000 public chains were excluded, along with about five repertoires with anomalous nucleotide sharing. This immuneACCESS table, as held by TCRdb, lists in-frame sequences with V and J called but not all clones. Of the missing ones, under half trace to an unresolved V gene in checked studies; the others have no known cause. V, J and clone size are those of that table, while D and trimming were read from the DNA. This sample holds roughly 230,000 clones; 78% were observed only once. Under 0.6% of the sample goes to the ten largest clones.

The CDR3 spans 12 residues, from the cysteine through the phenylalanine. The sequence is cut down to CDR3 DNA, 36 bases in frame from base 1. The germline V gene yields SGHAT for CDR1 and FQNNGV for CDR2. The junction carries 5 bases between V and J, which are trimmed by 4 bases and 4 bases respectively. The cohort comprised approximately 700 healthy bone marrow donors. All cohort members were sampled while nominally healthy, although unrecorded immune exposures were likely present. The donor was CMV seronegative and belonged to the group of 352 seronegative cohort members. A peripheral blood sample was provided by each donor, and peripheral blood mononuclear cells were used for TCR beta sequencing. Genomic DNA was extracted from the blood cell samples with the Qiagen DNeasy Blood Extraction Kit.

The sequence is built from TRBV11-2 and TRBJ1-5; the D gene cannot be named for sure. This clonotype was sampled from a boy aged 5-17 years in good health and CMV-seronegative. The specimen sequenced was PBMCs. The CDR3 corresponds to CASSSRNQPQHF. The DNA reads TGTGCCAGCAGCTCCCGTAATCAGCCCCAGCATTTT. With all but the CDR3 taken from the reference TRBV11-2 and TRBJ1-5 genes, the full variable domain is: EAGVAQSPRYKIIEKRQSVAFWCNPISGHATLYWYQQILGQGPKLLIQFQNNGVVDDSQLPKDRFSAERLKGVDSTLKIQPAKLEDSAVYLCASSSRNQPQHFGDGTRLSIL.